This is a list of T cell receptor beta chains from one sample in a study of CD8 T cells in Susac syndrome. MiXCR was run by TCRdb on the immunoSEQ multiplex PCR reads, yielding one entry per CDR3 protein. The sample has about 83,000 distinct CDR3 sequences, around 96% seen once; the top ten hold more than 0.35%. What was sequenced was CD8+ T cells from PBMCs. Every receptor here comes from a human donor with Susac syndrome. Each CDR3 is given with its conserved first and last residue. The D gene is left open where the match is weak. Part of the rows lack a size; the others show once, few, many or a class for expanded clones.

>TRBV29-1|TRBD2|.|TRBJ2-7|15
CSVEDWTSGSYEQYF
TGCAGCGTTGAAGATTGGACTAGCGGGAGCTACGAGCAGTACTTC
>TRBV7-3|.|.|TRBJ1-1|16
CASSPKRERVNTEAFF
TGTGCCAGCAGCCCTAAGAGAGAGAGAGTGAACACTGAAGCTTTCTTT
>TRBV28|.|few|TRBJ1-1|12
CASSLRGTEAFF
TGTGCCAGCAGTCTTAGGGGGACTGAAGCTTTCTTT
>TRBV4-3|.|.|TRBJ2-1|17
CASSQEGVTSYYNEQFF
TGCGCCAGCAGCCAAGAAGGAGTCACTAGCTATTACAATGAGCAGTTCTTC
>TRBV4-2|.|.|TRBJ2-3|17
CASSQERLGVGTDTQYF
TGTGCCAGCAGCCAAGAACGGCTAGGGGTCGGCACAGATACGCAGTATTTT
>TRBV6-2/TRBV6-3|.|.|TRBJ2-5|9
CASVETQYF
TGTGCCAGCGTGGAGACCCAGTACTTC
>TRBV13|.|.|TRBJ2-4|18
CASSGPDFAGGAKNIQYF
TGTGCCAGCAGCGGCCCTGACTTCGCCGGGGGAGCCAAAAACATTCAGTACTTC
>TRBV7-6|.|.|TRBJ1-5|15
CASSLVPGGNQPQHF
TGTGCCAGCAGCTTAGTACCAGGGGGCAATCAGCCCCAGCATTTT
>TRBV15|.|.|TRBJ1-1|16
CATSRDRLGDRRQAFF
TGTGCCACCAGCAGAGATCGTCTTGGGGACCGGAGGCAAGCTTTCTTT
>TRBV5-6|.|.|TRBJ2-2|16
CASSPLGQGSTGELFF
TGTGCCAGCAGCCCCCTGGGGCAGGGTAGCACCGGGGAGCTGTTTTTT
>TRBV30|.|.|TRBJ1-2|12
CAWSFGAGGYTF
.
>TRBV5-1|.|.|TRBJ2-1|15
CASGLGESSHNEQFF
TGCGCCAGCGGGCTCGGGGAGAGTAGCCACAATGAGCAGTTCTTC
>TRBV6-1|.|.|TRBJ2-2|17
CASSRLGTEKNTGELFF
TGTGCCAGCAGCCGCCTAGGGACGGAAAAGAACACCGGGGAGCTGTTTTTT
>TRBV2|TRBD2|.|TRBJ2-7|16
CASSALVSGSSYEQYF
TGTGCCAGCAGTGCGTTAGTGAGCGGGAGCTCCTACGAGCAGTACTTC
>TRBV20-1|.|.|TRBJ1-6|14
CSASFRAGNSPLHF
TGCAGTGCTAGTTTCAGGGCCGGCAATTCACCCCTCCACTTT
>TRBV5-1|.|.|TRBJ2-1|15
CASSTREDSYNEQFF
TGCGCCAGCAGCACCAGGGAGGACTCCTACAATGAGCAGTTCTTC
>TRBV9|.|.|TRBJ2-1|14
CASSDASSYNEQFF
TGTGCCAGCTCTGATGCCTCCTCCTACAATGAGCAGTTCTTC
>TRBV7-9|TRBD1|.|TRBJ1-1|15
CASSTGQGRSTEAFF
TGTGCCAGCAGCACCGGACAGGGAAGGTCCACTGAAGCTTTCTTT
>TRBV4-3|.|.|TRBJ2-3|15
CASSQDPAGTDTQYF
TGCGCCAGCAGCCAAGATCCCGCCGGGACAGATACGCAGTATTTT
>TRBV5-1|.|once|TRBJ2-7|13
CASSFGTNYEQYF
TGCGCCAGCAGCTTCGGGACAAACTACGAGCAGTACTTC
>TRBV20-1|TRBD2|.|TRBJ2-1|15
CSADAGVYSYNEQFF
TGCAGTGCGGATGCGGGAGTTTACTCCTACAATGAGCAGTTCTTC
>TRBV4-1|.|.|TRBJ2-3|13
CASSLVMGRAQYF
TGCGCCAGCAGCCTGGTGATGGGCCGGGCGCAGTATTTT
>TRBV29-1|.|.|TRBJ2-2|11
CSFLGGRELFF
TGCAGCTTCCTAGGGGGGCGGGAGCTGTTTTTT
>TRBV7-9|.|.|TRBJ2-5|14
CASSLPWPQETQYF
TGTGCCAGCAGCCTACCTTGGCCCCAAGAGACCCAGTACTTC
>TRBV4-3|.|.|TRBJ2-3|16
CASSHFPGQDTDTQYF
TGCGCCAGCAGCCATTTTCCGGGACAAGACACAGATACGCAGTATTTT